This T cell receptor (beta chain) was found in a study of cytomegalovirus exposure and HLA in healthy donors (dated by TCRdb to the late 2010s). Context from the whole study: In an earlier analysis of approximately 640 of the donors, 276 Gb of sequence data and approximately 120 million unique TCR beta sequences from 180 million or so T cells were reported. In an earlier analysis of roughly 540 of the donors, high-throughput TCR beta sequencing was used to judge whether each TCR beta V gene segment behaved as functional or pseudogenic. Of the 300 to 450 genotyped donors, 80% to 90% were placed in the genetic ancestry cluster associated with self-reported Caucasian donors. Several DR-DQ haplotypes were treated as single units for association and clustering because of strong linkage in the cohort. The T cell repertoires of 550 to 850 subjects were profiled by immunosequencing and related to cytomegalovirus serostatus. In addition to the first cohort of 666 subjects, a separate validation cohort of 130 or so different subjects was used. Both class I and class II loci were covered by HLA typing, at four-digit resolution. In the later analysis, no new phenotypic data were used to find candidate immune exposures; instead, reliance was placed on TCR beta sequences and their occurrence across donors. All discovery cohort repertoires had been generated on a single sequencing platform. The aim of the study was to test whether cataloging public T cell receptors could identify signatures of past pathogen exposure. In a later analysis, previously published TCR beta repertoires from some 640 donors were re-analyzed and high-resolution HLA genotyping was added so that TCR occurrence patterns could be studied. An early release that covered some 640 HLA-typed donors contained about 300 gigabases of sequencing data and 85 million to 100 million unique TCR sequences. Donor age, sex, ethnicity and CMV serostatus were collected together with the repertoire data. The number of typed donors differed by locus: about 629-630 for A, B, C, DRB1 and DQB1; approximately 520 for DQA1; 606 for DPA1; and about 470 for DPB1. A later genetic analysis used genome-wide SNP genotypes for 398 of the 666 donors, treating that subset as a discovery cohort. Among approximately 370 genotyped donors of the cohort, an average of roughly 230,000 unique TCR beta nucleotide sequences was sequenced per donor, of which 15% to 20% were non-productive. High-throughput TCR immunosequencing, statistical association of individual TCRs with disease status, and machine learning were combined to predict cytomegalovirus infection status.

The cohort consisted of more than 650 healthy bone marrow donors. At the time of sampling, every cohort member was nominally healthy, though immune exposures that went unrecorded were likely present. The donor was CMV seronegative and belonged to the group of 350 or so seronegative cohort members. Every donor gave a peripheral blood sample, and the peripheral blood mononuclear cells from that sample were used for TCR beta sequencing. The Qiagen DNeasy Blood Extraction Kit was used to extract genomic DNA from the blood cell samples. What the work shows at the level of the full study, not this receptor alone: Most TCR sequences were seen in very few donors, while some public TCRs were found in many individuals. In a later genetic analysis, fewer N-insertions in productive TCRs were reported among donors in an Asian-associated ancestry cluster than the roughly 700-donor mean. Sequencing depth was assumed to be roughly uniform across donors in the presence/absence analyses, though that assumption may not hold. In a later analysis, TCR association rates were found to vary across HLA loci, with the most associated TCRs seen for DRB1 alleles and the fewest for HLA-C alleles. The study gave a list of about 170 TCR beta chains associated with cytomegalovirus. According to a later analysis, parvovirus B19, influenza, CMV and Epstein-Barr virus appeared linked to several top co-occurrence clusters. Because some donors lacked HLA typing at each locus, the association tests relied only on the typed subset. Strong co-occurrence of HLA alleles, especially DR and DQ, made assigning TCR associations to individual alleles difficult. For the cohort, immune exposure information was limited to CMV serostatus. In vitro tests confirmed that three of the cytomegalovirus-associated TCR beta chains recognize cytomegalovirus antigens. In a later analysis, 16,951 TCR beta sequences were associated with specific HLA alleles at a false discovery rate of 0.05. Linkage disequilibrium might explain the correlated functional status among segregating V segments, but an unknown experimental factor could not be excluded. The cohort was sequenced for TCR beta chains only, and without alpha or paired-chain data the features that could be detected were limited. The sequencing pipeline was judged likely to have produced a cluster of highly shared sequence variants as a technical artifact. The earlier analysis of about 600 of the donors excluded about 16 rarely observed V segments, including chromosome 9 orphons, because counts were too low. A further reported finding was that TCR beta sequences accurately predicted the HLA-A and HLA-B alleles for most subjects in the first cohort. In both the original and validation cohorts, the classifier was reported to diagnose cytomegalovirus status with high specificity and sensitivity. In a later analysis, most CMV-associated TCR beta chains were found to appear HLA-restricted, with HLA associations seemingly driven largely by CMV exposure. The authors suggested that the approach could potentially be extended to other disease states and immunological phenotypes. Because the 87-base-pair reads could not distinguish some IMGT-functional V segments, including TRBV6-2 and TRBV6-3, those segments were excluded. An association between a missense DCLRE1C variant and V-gene and J-gene trimming of TCR beta chains was found in a later genetic analysis and replicated in an independent cohort. A later analysis found that HLA-associated TCR beta chains were more clonally expanded and had lower generation probabilities than equally common non-associated chains. In an earlier analysis of more than 500 of the donors, most TCR beta V segments appeared in productive rearrangements about 90% or about 30% of the time, broadly matching IMGT annotations.

With respect to this clone: Its specific antigen is unknown. The input lacks base qualities; no much larger clone sits a single base away.

Library creation used the immunoSEQ multiplex PCR assay. A mixture of 60 forward primers for TCR Vbeta segments and 13 reverse primers for TCR Jbeta segments was used in the multiplex PCR. The CDR3 region of rearranged TCR beta genes was amplified from genomic DNA by a multiplex PCR assay. On the Illumina HiSeq System, the amplified TCR beta libraries were sequenced as 87-base-pair reads. Under the source paper's analysis protocol: A later analysis tallied around 87 million unique TCR beta chains across the 610 or so repertoires, and some 10 million of those chains were shared by two or more donors. A nearest-neighbor algorithm error-corrected the raw reads and collapsed the reads into unique sequences, merging closely related sequences to remove PCR and sequencing errors. V, D and J gene segments were assigned by aligning CDR3 sequences to IMGT reference sequences. For a sequence to be retained, at least a six-nucleotide match to both a V gene segment and a J gene segment was required. Rearrangements were classified as productive when the CDR3 lacked stop codons and remained in frame with V and J, and all other rearrangements were classified as non-productive. CDR3 was defined according to IMGT convention as the region running from the second conserved V-encoded cysteine to the conserved J-encoded phenylalanine. Sequences without an unambiguous match to a single V gene segment were excluded from the earlier analysis of about 600 of the donors. In an earlier analysis of 450 to 750 of the donors, a V segment was called functional when productive rearrangements were above 56.7%, and segregating when the standard deviation between donors exceeded 5%. A statistical classification framework was built to diagnose cytomegalovirus status from the catalog of TCR beta chain sequences. In a later analysis, TCR nucleotide sequences were compared against IMGT/GENE-DB human TR gene sequences so that V and J genes could be assigned. In a later analysis, CDR3 sequences and most-parsimonious VDJ recombination scenarios were assigned using the TCRdist pipeline. In a later analysis, each TCR beta chain was defined by its CDR3 amino acid sequence together with its V-gene family, and reads without a unique V-gene family were excluded. As a way to deal with suspected cross-contamination and a sequencing artifact, a later analysis dropped 640 or so nucleotide sequences that were highly shared and had low generation probability. For each public chain, a later analysis derived a clonal expansion index from normalized ranks of inferred template counts within each repertoire. Generation probabilities in a later analysis came from a VDJ recombination model fitted to out-of-frame rearrangements, and those results were checked against IGoR. A later analysis scored TCR-TCR, TCR-HLA and TCR-CMV co-occurrence with hypergeometric tests, applying a repertoire-size bias correction to TCR pairs. False discovery rates were estimated in a later analysis by permuting HLA or CMV assignments 20 times. In a later analysis, co-occurring TCRs were grouped using DBSCAN, with TCRdist sequence similarity added in when clustering inside HLA-allele-positive subsets. Co-occurrence clustering excluded repertoires with fewer than 30,000 or more than 120,000 public chains, plus five with anomalous nucleotide sharing. This is the immuneACCESS table as TCRdb keeps it, with only in-frame sequences that have V and J called. A part of the clones is gone; compared with another copy, unresolved V genes explain less than half, and the rest is unexplained. V and J calls and clone size come straight from that table; D and trimming were deduced from the DNA. The sample table holds approximately 170,000 clones, of which about 85% were seen once. Jointly, the top ten make up 1% of the sample.

V and J are trimmed by 4 bases and 4 bases, and the gene matches miss 9 bases of the junction. CDR1 SGHRS and CDR2 YFSETQ were looked up in the germline V gene. Including the terminal cysteine and phenylalanine, the CDR3 comprises 16 residues. Of the read, only the CDR3 DNA is kept; its 48 bases are in frame from base 1. The chain is encoded by TRBV5-1 joined to TRBJ2-1; TRBD1 matches 9 bases in the middle. Sequencing was performed on PBMCs. The TCR comes from a boy aged 2 to 9 in good health and CMV-seronegative. For the CDR3, the sequence is CASSDPGQGKYNEQFF. The nucleotide sequence reads TGCGCCAGCAGCGACCCCGGACAGGGGAAGTACAATGAGCAGTTCTTC.